This T cell receptor (beta chain) was retrieved from a study of blood T cell repertoires in COVID-19 (dated by TCRdb to 2019 to 2021). Regarding the complete study: Samples from collaborators originated in the United States, Italy and Spain and spanned both the acute and convalescent phases of COVID-19. The prospective study material was composed of cDNA or gDNA derived from T cells, B-cell-depleted T cells, or PBMCs. Where HLA class I and class II types were available, the types were taken from metadata supplied by the sample provider, not from assay-based typing. The samples were drawn from the first 160 participants of the ongoing ImmuneRACE study and from roughly 1,300 subjects provided by 6 global collaborators. Nearly every sample came with metadata listing a de-identified subject ID, COVID-19 status, age in years and sex. The repertoires were released in a freely available public database intended as a resource for research on the immune response to SARS-CoV-2. Deeply sampled blood TCRbeta repertoires from subjects exposed to, actively infected with, or recovered from COVID-19 were included in the dataset. What the authors observed across the whole study: The amount of clinical and demographic metadata varied by source and participant and was provided uncurated.

At one collaborating source in Seattle, patients were enrolled during active infection and were followed longitudinally through the course of disease. Whole blood was collected in K2EDTA tubes by collaborating institutions according to the institutions' own protocols. For TCRbeta analysis, collaborator samples were shipped as frozen whole blood, as isolated PBMCs, or as DNA extracted from either sample type. V lost 7 bases and J lost 4 bases; the stretch between them is 11 bases long. CDR1 and CDR2 (SQVTM, ANQGSEA) derive from the germline V gene. Counted from cysteine to phenylalanine, this CDR3 has 12 amino acids. The sequence is cut down to CDR3 DNA, 36 bases in frame from base 1. About this clone: Its antigen remains undetermined. No base quality information exists; no much larger clone differs at one position.

The immunoSEQ Assay, a bias-controlled multiplex PCR, was used to amplify TCRbeta CDR3 regions from genomic DNA. The published analysis was carried out like this. Within the assay, amplification of reference gene primers was used to estimate how many nucleated cells each sample contained. To quantify the absolute abundance of each unique TCRbeta CDR3 rearrangement, sequence reads were collapsed and filtered. For each sample, productive Simpson clonality was calculated as the square root of Simpson's diversity index over productive rearrangements. TCRdb stores this immuneACCESS table with in-frame sequences only. Part of the clones is absent; in the studies checked, under half of the shortfall reflects unresolved V genes, and no reason is known for the rest. The V and J calls and clone size come from that table; D and trimming were worked out from the DNA. For this sample the table gives about 49,000 clones, of which more than 80% were detected only once. Clones ranked in the top ten supply about 1% of the sample.

The receptor was isolated from a man aged 55 to 70 with COVID-19, enrolled during active disease. Sequencing was done on a sample of peripheral blood. The rearranged segments are TRBV29-1 and TRBJ2-1, and the D gene may be TRBD2, 7 bases matching. CDR3 protein: CSGGGVYNEQFF. The nucleotides read TGCAGCGGAGGGGGGGTTTACAATGAGCAGTTCTTC.